Sample share makes the clone carrying this T cell receptor beta chain medium-sized (0.01 to 0.1%). Its specificity is not known. This entry belongs to a study of T and B cells in COVID-19 patients. Regarding the study as a whole: There were more than 2,000 TCR clusters exclusive to the recovered cohort, some 30 with low generation probability. Clonality of TRB repertoires was high in active COVID-19; recovery brought above-healthy diversity and richness. Patients with COVID-19 reportedly showed strongly skewed T cell receptor beta variable and joining gene usage.

Blood genomic DNA input for TRB amplification was roughly 220-500 ng. Multiplex PCR with BIOMED2 TRB-A/B primer pools amplified TRB rearrangements. TCRdb re-analysed the multiplex PCR reads in MiXCR, keeping a single row per CDR3 protein. The data show approximately 6,600 distinct CDR3 sequences, with roughly 28% seen just once and about 12% held by the top ten. The CDR3 is made up of 13 amino acids. V trimming: 6 bases; J trimming: 8 bases; junction bases outside the gene matches: 9. The sequencing input was blood. The chain combines TRBV12-3 or TRBV12-4 with TRBJ1-2, with 7 bases that match TRBD1. The sequence was collected from a human donor with active COVID-19. The CDR3 spells CASSTDRTGGYTF. The DNA for the CDR3 is TGTGCCAGCAGCACGGACAGGACGGGGGGCTACACCTTC.